This TCR beta chain is from a study of cytomegalovirus exposure and HLA in healthy donors. Study-wide background: In terms of ancestry, the Caucasian-associated cluster contained roughly 80% of the 300 to 400 genotyped donors. Overall study results and limits: The investigators catalogued 164 TCR beta chains as cytomegalovirus-associated. Associated with HLA alleles at 0.05 false discovery rate in a later analysis were approximately 17,000 TCR beta sequences. An analysis was carried out at a later point. It showed that HLA-associated TCR beta chains were more clonally expanded than equally common non-associated chains.

This clone was picked up a small number of times. Its antigen is as yet unknown. Germline CDR1 LNHDA, CDR2 SQIVND (reference sequence). Trimming took 5 bases from V and 0 from J, leaving 10 bases between them. There are 14 residues in the CDR3. 60 Vbeta and 13 Jbeta primers were used in PCR. The assay was immunoSEQ multiplex PCR, and TCRdb's table has in-frame clones only and misses some. The table lists about 140,000 clones, 88% of them singletons. This clonotype was obtained from a woman in her 40s in good health and CMV-seronegative. V usage is TRBV19 and J usage is TRBJ1-1, with D uncertain. Material for sequencing was PBMCs. DNA of the CDR3: TGTGCCAGTAGTTCTCCCCGCGTGAACACTGAAGCTTTCTTT. It specifies CASSSPRVNTEAFF.